One T cell receptor beta chain is described in this entry. Its antigen is unknown. No per-base quality is available; no much larger clone lies one base away. This entry comes from a study of a mutant IDH1 vaccine in newly diagnosed glioma (dated by TCRdb to about 2021). Study-level background: Across visits V03 through V10, patients got a total of eight vaccinations, given in weeks 1, 3, 5, 7, 11, 15, 19 and 23. Prior to enrollment, standard therapy consisting of radiotherapy alone, temozolomide alone, or radiochemotherapy with temozolomide had been administered to patients, with the combination being received by most patients. Longitudinal TCRB deep sequencing was done for about two dozen treated patients, wherever samples were available for exploratory analyses. Vaccination started 4-6 weeks after radiotherapy alone, or was given together with temozolomide cycles in the groups whose treatment included chemotherapy. Peripheral blood was collected at six visits: V03 (baseline), V05, V07, V10, V12 and V13. Of the roughly 34 treated patients, roughly 62% were male and about 40% were female, and the mean age was 40.4 years.

The library was obtained by the immunoSEQ multiplex PCR assay. Rearranged TCR beta chain sequences were amplified with the hsTCRB Kit following the manufacturer's protocol. An Illumina MiSeq was used to sequence the TCRB libraries. The study's own analysis went as follows. The proprietary platform of the kit vendor was used for demultiplexing, trimming and gene mapping. What TCRdb holds here is the immuneACCESS table cut down to in-frame rearrangements. Part of the clones is not present; checked against another copy, under half of the missing clones reflect an unresolved V gene, and the others are unexplained. That table supplies the V and J calls and clone size; D and trimming were determined from the DNA. Recorded for this sample are about 36,000 clones; around 81% of them occurred a single time. About an eighth of the sample is taken by the ten largest. The CDR3, cysteine through phenylalanine, is 12 amino acids long. Of all the DNA, just the CDR3 is kept, 36 bases in frame from base 1. The junction carries 11 bases between V and J, which are trimmed by 10 bases and 2 bases respectively. CDR1 and CDR2 were assigned from the germline V gene as MDHEN and SYDVKM.

The sample's time point label, in plain terms: week 5, during vaccination. Every vaccine dose consisted of 300 ug of a 20-mer mutant IDH1 peptide in Montanide, administered subcutaneously together with topical imiquimod. The donors had newly diagnosed IDH1-mutant astrocytomas of WHO grade 3 or 4 that showed loss of nuclear ATRX. The samples were drawn from NOA16, a multicentre, single-arm, open-label phase I trial in Germany that tested a mutant IDH1 peptide vaccine in humans for the first time. The DNeasy Blood and Tissue Kit was used to extract genomic DNA from EDTA blood for TCRB sequencing. Study-wide findings and limitations: According to the authors, sample limitations meant that analyses of patient blood samples could not be reproduced. No apparent relationship was observed between pseudoprogression and alterations in the top peripheral T cell clonotypes detected by TCRB sequencing. PBMC samples for TCRB deep sequencing were selected based on availability. Vaccine-induced immune responses across multiple MHC alleles were detected in about 93% of patients.

The sequencing used PBMCs, collected from a glioma patient whose treatment included an IDH1 peptide vaccine. The receptor's source is a man aged 50-60 years with glioma. The chain was built from TRBV28 and TRBJ1-2, with the D gene call left open. The CDR3 region reads CATTGKNYGYTF. The DNA reads TGTGCCACAACCGGGAAAAACTATGGCTACACCTTC.